These T cell receptor beta chains were read from a single sample in a study of T cell repertoires in cytomegalovirus infection. Using its own MiXCR run on the reads, TCRdb lists one record per CDR3 protein. The sample lists 150,000 to 200,000 distinct CDR3 sequences, approximately 9.6% seen once, with about 4.6% in the top ten. Sequenced material: PBMCs. The receptors originated from a human donor in good health (CMV status not recorded). Some clones in this sample may be carry-over from other donors' samples. CDR3s include the opening cysteine and the closing phenylalanine or tryptophan. Each record gives: D gene, V gene, J gene, clone size, CDR3 DNA, CDR3 protein. A D gene is named only where the DNA matches it firmly. Clone size is not always given. Where it is, it says once, few, many or a class for expanded clones.

NA,TRBV12-3/TRBV12-4,TRBJ1-1,many,TGTGCCAGCAGTTTAGGAGGGCAGAACACTGAAGCTTTCTTT,CASSLGGQNTEAFF
NA,TRBV20-1,TRBJ2-3,NA,TGCAGTGCTAGACTCGGGACGACCACAGATACGCAGTATTTT,CSARLGTTTDTQYF
NA,TRBV28,TRBJ2-2,many,TGTGCCAGCGCAAGAATTACAGGGGGGGCCGGGGAGCTGTTTTTT,CASARITGGAGELFF
NA,TRBV12-3/TRBV12-4,TRBJ1-5,few,TGTGCCAGTGCTGACAGCCGGACCAATCAGCCCCAGCATTTT,CASADSRTNQPQHF
TRBD1,TRBV20-1,TRBJ1-1,few,TGCAGTGCCCAGACAGGGGGCCGCACTGAAGCTTTCTTT,CSAQTGGRTEAFF
NA,TRBV12-3/TRBV12-4,TRBJ1-5,many,TGTGCCAGCAGCTCGGACAGAAACCAATATAGCAATCAGCCCCAGCATTTT,CASSSDRNQYSNQPQHF
NA,TRBV20-1,TRBJ1-1,many,TGCAGTGCTAGACCTCCGGACAGGAACACTGAAGCTTTCTTT,CSARPPDRNTEAFF
NA,TRBV7-8,TRBJ2-2,many,TGTGCCAGCGTTGAGGACACCGGGGAGCTGTTTTTT,CASVEDTGELFF
NA,TRBV29-1,TRBJ2-5,NA,TGCAGCGTTGTCGGCCTAGATCGAACCCAGTACTTC,CSVVGLDRTQYF
TRBD2,TRBV7-2,TRBJ2-2,many,TGTGCCAGCAGCTTAGGGACTAGCGGCACCGGGGAGCTGTTTTTT,CASSLGTSGTGELFF
NA,TRBV6-5,TRBJ2-7,many,TGTGCCAGCAGTTACGGGGGGAGACCGTCCTACGAGCAGTACTTC,CASSYGGRPSYEQYF
TRBD1,TRBV25-1,TRBJ2-1,NA,TGTGCCAGCAGTGCCACTGACAGGGTTGAGCAGTTCTTC,CASSATDRVEQFF
NA,TRBV6-5,TRBJ2-3,few,TGTGCCAGCAGAATTAGTTTCGCTAGCACAGATACGCAGTATTTT,CASRISFASTDTQYF
TRBD1,TRBV29-1,TRBJ2-2,few,TGCAGCGCTCGGACAGGCACCGGGGAGCTGTTTTTT,CSARTGTGELFF
NA,TRBV7-9,TRBJ1-2,many,TGTGCCAGCAGCCCGGGGCGCCTGCTCGGCTATGGCTACACCTTC,CASSPGRLLGYGYTF